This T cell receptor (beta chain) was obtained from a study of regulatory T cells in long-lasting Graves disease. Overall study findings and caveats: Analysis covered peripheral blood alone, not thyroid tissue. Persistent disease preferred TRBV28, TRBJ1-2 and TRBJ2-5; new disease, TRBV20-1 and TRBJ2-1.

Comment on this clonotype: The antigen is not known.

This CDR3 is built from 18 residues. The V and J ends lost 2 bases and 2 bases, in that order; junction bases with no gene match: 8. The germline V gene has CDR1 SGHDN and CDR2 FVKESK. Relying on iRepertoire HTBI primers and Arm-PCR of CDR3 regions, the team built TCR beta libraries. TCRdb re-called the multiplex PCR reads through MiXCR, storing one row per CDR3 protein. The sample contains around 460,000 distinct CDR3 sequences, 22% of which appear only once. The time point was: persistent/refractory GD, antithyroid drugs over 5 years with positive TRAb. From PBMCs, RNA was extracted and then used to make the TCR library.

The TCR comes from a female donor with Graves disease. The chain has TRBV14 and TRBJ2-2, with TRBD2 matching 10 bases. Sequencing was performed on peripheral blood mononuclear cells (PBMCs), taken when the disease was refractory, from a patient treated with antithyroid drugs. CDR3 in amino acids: CASSQKEREGLNTGELFF. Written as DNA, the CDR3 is TGTGCCAGCAGCCAAAAAGAGCGGGAGGGCCTTAACACCGGGGAGCTGTTTTTT.